This TCR beta chain was sequenced in a study of CD8+ T cells in alopecia areata. For the study at large: By percentage of affected scalp area, the severity of treated patients was scored.

There are 14 residues in the CDR3. CDR1 MDHEN and CDR2 SYDVKM come from the germline V gene. The V and J ends lost 5 bases and 6 bases respectively, with 16 bases between them. Study-level results: In blood and scalp, many expanded lesional clones persisted during tofacitinib. Scalp clonality decreased significantly with tofacitinib, and so did expanded CD8+ clones among the top 100. More clonal than normal scalp was lesional scalp, particularly alopecia totalis/universalis.

Sample treatment: oral pan-JAK inhibitor, 5-10 mg twice daily. To note about this clone: Its antigen is not known.

Sequencing relied on a cDNA template that was reverse transcribed from extracted RNA. Assay: immunoSEQ multiplex PCR; the TCRdb copy retains only in-frame clones and omits some. Among about 280,000 clones listed, 55% to 75% were seen once. This TCR derives from a human donor with alopecia areata. Specimen: CD4+ T cells sorted from blood, collected at week 24, from a patient treated with tofacitinib. The chain has TRBV28 and TRBJ2-5; D not certain. This CDR3 reads CASSLLWVRQTQYF. The CDR3, as DNA: TGTGCCAGCAGTCTTTTATGGGTTCGGCAGACCCAGTACTTC.